This TCR beta chain was retrieved from a study of blood T cell repertoires in COVID-19. Trimming shortened V by 8 bases and J by 2 bases, and 16 bases separated the two germline ends. Germline CDR1 is LNHDA and CDR2 is SQIVND (reference sequence). The CDR3 sequence is 15 residues long. Libraries were prepared by immunoSEQ multiplex PCR; TCRdb keeps only in-frame clonotypes and omits some of them. The data contain approximately 220,000 clones, 65% to 90% of them seen just once; the ten biggest clones take up about 3.8%. The chain combines TRBV19 with TRBJ1-5; possibly TRBD1 for D (5 bases). The receptor was isolated from a woman aged 40 to 49 with acute COVID-19. Sequenced input: PBMCs or T cells enriched from blood (not recorded which). The CDR3 region is CASWDSSKGNQPQHF. The CDR3 region has the DNA TGTGCCAGTTGGGACTCATCCAAGGGCAATCAGCCCCAGCATTTT. The entire variable domain, with the rest obtained from reference TRBV19 and TRBJ1-5, is as follows: DGGITQSPKYLFRKEGQNVTLSCEQNLNHDAMYWYRQDPGQGLRLIYYSQIVNDFQKGDIAEGYSVSREKKESFPLTVTSAQKNPTAFYLCASWDSSKGNQPQHFGDGTRLSIL.